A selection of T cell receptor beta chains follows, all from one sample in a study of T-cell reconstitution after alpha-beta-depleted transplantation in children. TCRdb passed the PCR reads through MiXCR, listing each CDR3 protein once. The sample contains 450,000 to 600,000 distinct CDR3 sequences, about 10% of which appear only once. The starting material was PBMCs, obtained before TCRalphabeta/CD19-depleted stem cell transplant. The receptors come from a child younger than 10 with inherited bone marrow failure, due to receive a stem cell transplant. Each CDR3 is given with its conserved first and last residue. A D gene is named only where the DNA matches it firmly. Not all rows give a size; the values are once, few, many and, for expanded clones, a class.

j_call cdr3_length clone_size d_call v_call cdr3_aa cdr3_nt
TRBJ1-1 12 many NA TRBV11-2 CASSYGRAEAFF TGTGCCAGCAGCTACGGACGTGCTGAAGCTTTCTTT
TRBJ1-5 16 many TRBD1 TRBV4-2 CASSQEVGTGNQPQHF TGTGCCAGCAGCCAAGAAGTAGGGACAGGGAATCAGCCCCAGCATTTT
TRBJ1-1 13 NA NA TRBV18 CASSPPGAYEAFF TGTGCCAGCTCACCCCCCGGGGCATATGAAGCTTTCTTT
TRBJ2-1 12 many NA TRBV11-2 CASSADWPEQFF TGTGCCAGCAGCGCTGACTGGCCCGAGCAGTTCTTC
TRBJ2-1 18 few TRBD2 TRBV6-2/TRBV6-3 CASSPPGFSGSSYNEQFF TGTGCCAGCAGCCCACCGGGTTTTAGCGGGAGCTCCTACAATGAGCAGTTCTTC
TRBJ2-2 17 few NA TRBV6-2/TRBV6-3 CASSYGGLSLPDGELFF TGTGCCAGCAGTTACGGCGGGCTCTCGCTGCCGGACGGGGAGCTGTTTTTT
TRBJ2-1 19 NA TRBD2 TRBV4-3 CASSQLLAVQNIGYNEQFF TGCGCCAGCAGCCAACTCCTAGCGGTCCAGAATATCGGCTACAATGAGCAGTTCTTC
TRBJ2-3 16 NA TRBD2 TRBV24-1 CATSVLSSGSTDTQYF TGTGCCACCAGTGTTTTGTCTAGCGGAAGCACAGATACGCAGTATTTT
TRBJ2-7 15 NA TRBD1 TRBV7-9 CASSRDRAQSYEQYF TGTGCCAGCAGCCGGGACAGGGCCCAATCCTACGAGCAGTACTTC
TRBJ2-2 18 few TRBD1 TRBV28 CASSVLRGQGRYSGELFF TGTGCCAGCAGTGTACTCCGAGGACAGGGGAGGTATAGCGGGGAGCTGTTTTTT
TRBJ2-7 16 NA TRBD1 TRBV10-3 CAICEIIGTAGYEQYF TGTGCCATCTGTGAGATAATCGGGACAGCCGGCTACGAGCAGTACTTC
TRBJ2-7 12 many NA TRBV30 CAWSSDVYEQYF TGTGCCTGGAGTAGCGACGTTTACGAGCAGTACTTC
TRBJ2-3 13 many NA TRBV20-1 CSARMPPTDTQYF TGCAGTGCTAGGATGCCCCCCACAGATACGCAGTATTTT
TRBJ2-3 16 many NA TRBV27 CASSWLPGQGTDTQYF TGTGCCAGCAGTTGGCTTCCGGGACAAGGCACAGATACGCAGTATTTT
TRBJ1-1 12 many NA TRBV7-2 CASSLGRSTGFF TGTGCCAGCAGCTTAGGAAGATCGACGGGTTTCTTT
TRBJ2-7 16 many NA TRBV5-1 CASSLLQREVSYEQYF TGCGCCAGCAGCCTCCTGCAGAGGGAGGTTTCATACGAGCAGTACTTC
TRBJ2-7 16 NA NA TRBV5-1 CASSPYFDTGFYEQYF TGCGCCAGCAGCCCCTATTTTGATACGGGGTTCTACGAGCAGTACTTC
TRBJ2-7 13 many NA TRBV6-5 CASRGAPGYEQYF TGTGCCAGCCGCGGAGCCCCCGGGTACGAGCAGTACTTC
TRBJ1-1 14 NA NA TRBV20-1 CSARDLVGSTEAFF TGCAGTGCTAGAGATCTGGTGGGGAGCACTGAAGCTTTCTTT
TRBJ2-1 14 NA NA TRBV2 CASRAIPGLHEQFF TGTGCCAGCAGGGCCATTCCGGGACTCCATGAGCAGTTCTTC
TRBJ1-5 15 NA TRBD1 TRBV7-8 CASGFTTGKDQPQHF TGTGCCAGCGGATTTACGACAGGGAAAGATCAGCCCCAGCATTTT
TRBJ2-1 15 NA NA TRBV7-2 CASSLAYPRADEQFF TGTGCCAGCAGCTTGGCCTACCCCAGGGCAGATGAGCAGTTCTTC
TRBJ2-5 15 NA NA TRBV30 CAWREDKRWGETQYF TGTGCCTGGAGAGAAGACAAGCGGTGGGGAGAGACCCAGTACTTC